This T cell receptor beta chain came from a study of shared clonotypes between healthy human individuals. Study information: For every donor, three CD4 naive, three CD4 memory, two CD8 naive and one CD8 memory plates were used. Broader study findings: Clonotypes not shared had lower generation probabilities than those common to all four donors. Memory subsets generally showed smaller estimated richness than naive subsets did. The small donor group covered limited genetic and exposure diversity.

As regards this clone: Its cognate antigen is unknown.

This CDR3 is 18 amino acids long. The V gene's germline CDR1 is SGHTA and CDR2 FQGNSA. V trimming: 2 bases; J trimming: 3 bases; junction bases outside the gene matches: 14. Clones were sequenced by immunoSEQ multiplex PCR, and TCRdb holds only the in-frame ones, with some missing. The table has 600,000 to 750,000 clones, over 60% seen once. The sequenced sample consisted of memory CD4+ T cells sorted from blood. This sample's subset: CD45RA-negative fraction. This chain uses TRBV7-2 with TRBJ2-7, with 9 bases fitting TRBD2. The receptor was derived from a woman aged 25 to 39 in good health. The CDR3 DNA follows: TGTGCCAGCAGCTTACCCCCGGATGCGGGAGGGCGCTTCTACGAGCAGTACTTC. Its translation: CASSLPPDAGGRFYEQYF.